Presented here are 28 T cell receptor beta chains from one specimen sequenced in a study of shared clonotypes between healthy human individuals. The data were produced by immunoSEQ multiplex PCR, yet TCRdb's version contains in-frame clones alone and is incomplete. The sample has millions of clones, approximately 94% seen once. Naive CD8 cells comprised CD45RO-negative, CCR7-positively selected cells, excluding terminally differentiated effector memory CD45RA+ cells. The source material was naive CD8+ T cells from PBMCs. These receptors originate from a man aged 18 to 29 in good health. Some clones in this sample may be carry-over from other donors' samples.

The chain employs TRBV11-2 and TRBJ1-3; 9 bases match TRBD1. From germline, CDR1 is SGHAT and CDR2 FQNNGV. This CDR3 comprises 14 residues. V lost 5 bases and J lost 8; bases outside the gene matches: 7. The CDR3: CASSPGTGWDTIYF. The CDR3 coding sequence is TGTGCCAGCAGCCCGGGGACAGGGTGGGACACCATATATTTT.

CDR3 sequence: CSAEGQGGPYEQYF. Here the CDR3 DNA reads TGCAGCGCCGAGGGACAGGGTGGACCCTACGAGCAGTACTTC. The J gene is TRBJ2-7, the V gene TRBV29-1, with 9 nucleotides matching TRBD1. The V and J ends lost 7 bases and 2 bases, in that order; junction bases with no gene match: 9. The germline V gene encodes CDR1 SQVTM and CDR2 ANQGSEA. The CDR3 consists of 14 residues.

This rearrangement joins TRBV7-2 to TRBJ1-1, with D possibly TRBD1 on 5 matching bases. The germline gives CDR1 SGHTA, CDR2 FQGNSA. This CDR3 is built from 17 residues. Trimming took 3 bases from V and 1 from J, leaving 18 bases between them. The DNA of the CDR3 is TGTGCCAGCAGCTTGTCCGGGGCCGGCTTAGCGAACACTGAAGCTTTCTTT. Translation: CASSLSGAGLANTEAFF.

The gene calls are TRBV7-6 and TRBJ2-7, with 14 bases that match TRBD2. This CDR3 is built from 15 residues. Germline CDR1 reads SGHVS; CDR2 reads FNYEAQ. J gave up 6 bases and V 3 bases, and 4 bases lay outside the gene matches. In DNA, the CDR3 is TGTGCCAGCAGCTTTAGACTAGCGGGAGGGAGCGAGCAGTACTTC. Its translation: CASSFRLAGGSEQYF.

The V and J genes are TRBV19 and TRBJ2-2; 9 nucleotides align to TRBD2. J lost 7 bases, V lost 5 bases, and 8 bases had no gene match. Germline V gives CDR1 LNHDA, CDR2 SQIVND (reference sequence). The CDR3 length is 15 residues. CDR3 loop: CASSYGAGGSGELFF. The CDR3 nucleotides read TGTGCCAGTAGTTACGGAGCGGGAGGAAGCGGGGAGCTGTTTTTT.

The rearrangement uses TRBV5-6 and TRBJ1-2, with 7 bases fitting TRBD1. CDR3 length: 14 amino acids. Germline loops: CDR1 SGHDT, CDR2 YYEEEE. J was trimmed by 7 bases and V by 5 bases; bases with no gene match: 11. This chain's CDR3 is CASRQVGQPGGYTF. In DNA form, the CDR3 reads TGTGCCAGCAGGCAGGTGGGACAGCCCGGTGGCTACACCTTC.

The chain employs TRBV2 and TRBJ2-2; D is ambiguous. Trimming removed 4 bases from V and 6 bases from J, with 12 bases in between. The CDR3 loop spans 14 amino acids. CDR1 is SNHLY, CDR2 FYNNEI, per germline. CDR3 sequence: CASSGFSEPGELFF. In DNA, the CDR3 is TGTGCCAGCAGTGGTTTCAGTGAGCCCGGGGAGCTGTTTTTT.

The rearrangement uses TRBV28 and TRBJ1-3; 8 nucleotides align to TRBD1. The V segment lost 4 bases and the J segment 3 bases; nucleotides outside the gene matches: 11. The CDR3 consists of 17 residues. Germline V lookup: CDR1 MDHEN, CDR2 SYDVKM. The chain's CDR3 is CASSSPGARGLGNTIYF. The CDR3 DNA reads as TGTGCCAGCAGTTCCCCGGGGGCCAGGGGGCTTGGAAACACCATATATTTT. The whole variable domain, filled in from reference TRBV28 and TRBJ1-3, reads DVKVTQSSRYLVKRTGEKVFLECVQDMDHENMFWYRQDPGLGLRLIYFSYDVKMKEKGDIPEGYSVSREKKERFSLILESASTNQTSMYLCASSSPGARGLGNTIYFGEGSWLTVV.

The chain joins TRBV5-6 to TRBJ2-7, with 8 bases identical to TRBD2. The ends lost 4 bases at V and 3 bases at J; junction bases unmatched: 6. CDR3 length: 14 residues. Germline assignment: CDR1 SGHDT and CDR2 YYEEEE. The DNA of the CDR3 is TGTGCCAGCAGCGGTGAGGGACTAGGCTACGAGCAGTACTTC. This codes for CASSGEGLGYEQYF. The full variable domain, with the rest looked up from reference TRBV5-6 and TRBJ2-7, is DAGVTQSPTHLIKTRGQQVTLRCSPKSGHDTVSWYQQALGQGPQFIFQYYEEEERQRGNFPDRFSGHQFPNYSSELNVNALLLGDSALYLCASSGEGLGYEQYFGPGTRLTVT.

The gene calls are TRBV6-5 and TRBJ2-3; D gene ambiguous. The germline V and J ends were trimmed by 2 bases and 4 bases, with 10 bases remaining between them. CDR1 and CDR2 (germline): MNHEY, SVGAGI. CDR3 length: 14 amino acids. The CDR3 coding sequence is TGTGCCAGCAGTTACCAGCGCCGGGCAGATACGCAGTATTTT. It specifies CASSYQRRADTQYF.

Worth noting for this clone: Other DNA sequences in the same sample also yield this CDR3. This rearrangement joins TRBV7-9 to TRBJ2-7; no clear D. The CDR3 runs 12 residues. Germline V lookup: CDR1 SEHNR, CDR2 FQNEAQ (reference sequence). Trimming pared 6 bases from V and 0 bases from J, leaving 6 bases between. The CDR3 reads CASSGASYEQYF. The CDR3 bases are TGTGCCAGCAGTGGAGCCTCCTACGAGCAGTACTTC.

This clone was observed a single time. The chain couples TRBV15 to TRBJ1-6; the D gene is possibly TRBD1 (5 bases). This CDR3 is built from 14 residues. Deletions cut 3 bases from V and 6 bases from J, with 9 bases between. The germline CDR1 and CDR2 sequences are LNHNV and YYDKDF (reference sequence). For the CDR3, the DNA is TGTGCCACCAGCAGTAGGGGATTTAATTCACCCCTCCACTTT. Translation: CATSSRGFNSPLHF.

The chain combines TRBV30 with TRBJ2-3, with 10 bases matching TRBD1. The CDR3 consists of 14 residues. Germline V gene data show CDR1 as GTSNPN and CDR2 as SVGIG (reference sequence). The J segment lost 4 bases and the V segment lost 4 bases, leaving 5 bases of the junction unmatched. This chain's CDR3 is CAWKTGGQPDTQYF. CDR3 DNA: TGTGCCTGGAAGACAGGGGGCCAGCCAGATACGCAGTATTTT.

This clone was seen a handful of times. The genes are TRBV18 and TRBJ1-2; D not resolved. This CDR3 has 14 amino acids. V was shortened by 0 bases and J by 4 bases, with 9 bases between the two germline ends. CDR1 is KGHSH and CDR2 is LQKENI in the germline V gene. The CDR3 sequence is CASSPPLGFYGYTF. The CDR3 DNA reads as TGTGCCAGCTCACCACCGTTAGGGTTCTATGGCTACACCTTC.

J is TRBJ1-2 and V is TRBV2; D possibly corresponds to TRBD1 (6 bases). V was shortened by 1 base and J by 6 bases, with 12 bases between the two germline ends. The CDR3 is 14 residues long. CDR1 and CDR2 (germline): SNHLY, FYNNEI. CDR3 sequence (DNA): TGTGCCAGCAGTGAAGAGGGGGGGCGGGATGGCTACACCTTC. This translates into CASSEEGGRDGYTF.

This clone was counted only a few times. J is TRBJ1-4 and V is TRBV5-6; the D gene is possibly TRBD1 (5 bases). The CDR3 runs 12 residues. Trimming left V 3 bases short and J 10 bases short, with 10 bases between. Germline CDR1 reads SGHDT; CDR2 reads YYEEEE. The CDR3 sequence is CASSYQGAKLFF. The CDR3 bases are TGTGCCAGCAGCTACCAAGGGGCAAAACTGTTTTTT. Supplemented by reference TRBV5-6 and TRBJ1-4, the full variable domain reads DAGVTQSPTHLIKTRGQQVTLRCSPKSGHDTVSWYQQALGQGPQFIFQYYEEEERQRGNFPDRFSGHQFPNYSSELNVNALLLGDSALYLCASSYQGAKLFFGSGTQLSVL.

The V gene is TRBV6-6, the J gene TRBJ2-1; TRBD2 aligns across 9 bases. The ends lost 0 bases at V and 8 bases at J; junction bases unmatched: 5. The germline CDR1 and CDR2 sequences are MNHNY and SVGAGI (reference sequence). The CDR3 runs 15 residues. The CDR3 DNA reads as TGTGCCAGCAGTTACTCGGTTAGCGGGAGTTATGAGCAGTTCTTC. It is translated as CASSYSVSGSYEQFF.

A remark on this clone: Other DNA sequences in the same sample also yield this CDR3. J is TRBJ2-1 and V is TRBV27; no definite D call. This CDR3 comprises 12 residues. Looked up from germline, CDR1 is MNHEY and CDR2 is SMNVEV (reference sequence). V was cut by 7 bases and J by 1 base, with 5 bases left in between. The chain's CDR3 is CASTGSYNEQFF. The CDR3 region has the DNA TGTGCCAGCACTGGATCCTACAATGAGCAGTTCTTC.

The rearrangement uses TRBV2 and TRBJ2-7, with TRBD2 matching 11 bases. V shed 4 bases and J 1 base; nucleotides not matched to a gene: 9. Germline-derived CDR1 and CDR2 are SNHLY and FYNNEI. This CDR3 contains 17 residues. In DNA, the CDR3 is TGTGCCAGCAGTGGGGGGACTAGCGGCAAAATTTCCTACGAGCAGTACTTC. It codes for CASSGGTSGKISYEQYF.

The chain links TRBV6-4 to TRBJ2-1; D may match TRBD1 or TRBD2 (5 bases each). The germline V and J ends were trimmed by 2 bases and 8 bases, with 16 bases remaining between them. Germline V CDR1 and CDR2: MRHNA, SNTAGT. The CDR3 extends over 15 amino acids. CDR3 protein: CASSDEGRRGDEQFF. As DNA, the CDR3 is TGTGCCAGCAGTGACGAGGGGCGTCGGGGTGATGAGCAGTTCTTC.

Regarding this clone: Within the sample, other DNA sequences also encode this same CDR3. The gene calls are TRBV27 and TRBJ2-7; weak D call: TRBD1 (5 bases). Germline V CDR1 and CDR2: MNHEY, SMNVEV (reference sequence). The CDR3 has 14 residues. Between the trimmed V and J ends, which lost 0 bases and 1 base, there was a span of 7 bases. In nucleotides, the CDR3 is TGTGCCAGCAGTTTATCAGGGGATTCCTACGAGCAGTACTTC. This encodes CASSLSGDSYEQYF.

The chain employs TRBV4-1 and TRBJ2-7, with 8 bases that match TRBD1. The CDR3 is 14 amino acids. V was clipped by 3 bases and J by 5 bases; unmatched bases: 6. Germline V lookup: CDR1 MGHRA, CDR2 YSYEKL. The CDR3 here is CASSQDRAGDEQYF. The CDR3 nucleotides read TGCGCCAGCAGCCAGGACAGGGCCGGGGACGAGCAGTACTTC.

This sequence joins TRBV9 and TRBJ2-7; either TRBD1 or TRBD2 may supply D (5 bases each). CDR1 and CDR2 from the germline V gene are SGDLS and YYNGEE. The CDR3 totals 14 residues. V gave up 4 bases and J gave up 3 bases, with 14 bases separating them. This chain's CDR3 is CASSSGDQYYEQYF. For the CDR3, the DNA is TGTGCCAGCAGCTCCGGGGACCAGTACTACGAGCAGTACTTC.

The gene calls are TRBV9 and TRBJ2-5, with 8 bases that match TRBD2. The CDR3 sequence is 14 residues long. Trimming at V came to 4 bases and at J to 5 bases, leaving 7 bases not matched to a gene. Per germline, CDR1 SGDLS and CDR2 YYNGEE. CDR3 loop: CASSPSGLEETQYF. CDR3 DNA sequence: TGTGCCAGCAGCCCTTCGGGACTAGAGGAGACCCAGTACTTC.

This chain links TRBV6-5 with TRBJ2-7; D may be TRBD1 or TRBD2 (5 bases each). The length of the CDR3 is 15 residues. The V end was cut by 6 bases, the J end by 2 bases, with 17 bases between. CDR1 MNHEY and CDR2 SVGAGI come from the germline V gene. The CDR3 reads CASSIGTLVPYEQYF. DNA for the CDR3: TGTGCCAGCAGCATCGGGACCCTAGTTCCCTACGAGCAGTACTTC.

V is TRBV11-2 and J is TRBJ2-6; D ambiguous. The CDR3 is 16 residues long. Germline V lookup: CDR1 SGHAT, CDR2 FQNNGV. V lost 5 bases and J 4 bases, leaving 15 bases between the germline ends. In DNA, the CDR3 is TGTGCCAGCAGCCCCACCGGACGTATCGGGGCCAACGTCCTGACTTTC. Translated, it gives CASSPTGRIGANVLTF.

V is TRBV11-2 and J is TRBJ1-2, with D perhaps TRBD1 (5 bases). Germline V gene sequence: CDR1 SGHAT, CDR2 FQNNGV. CDR3 size: 12 residues. The V end was cut by 5 bases, the J end by 10 bases, with 14 bases between. As DNA, the CDR3 is TGTGCCAGCAGCCATAGACGGGACCACTACACCTTC. Protein sequence: CASSHRRDHYTF.

This chain joins TRBV27 and TRBJ2-7; D may match TRBD1 or TRBD2 (5 bases each). The CDR3 extends over 15 amino acids. CDR1 is MNHEY, CDR2 SMNVEV, per germline (reference sequence). Trimming stripped 8 bases from V and 1 base from J, with 18 bases between. CDR3 bases: TGTGCCAGCTGGGGAGTCGGGACGCGATCCTACGAGCAGTACTTC. It is translated as CASWGVGTRSYEQYF.